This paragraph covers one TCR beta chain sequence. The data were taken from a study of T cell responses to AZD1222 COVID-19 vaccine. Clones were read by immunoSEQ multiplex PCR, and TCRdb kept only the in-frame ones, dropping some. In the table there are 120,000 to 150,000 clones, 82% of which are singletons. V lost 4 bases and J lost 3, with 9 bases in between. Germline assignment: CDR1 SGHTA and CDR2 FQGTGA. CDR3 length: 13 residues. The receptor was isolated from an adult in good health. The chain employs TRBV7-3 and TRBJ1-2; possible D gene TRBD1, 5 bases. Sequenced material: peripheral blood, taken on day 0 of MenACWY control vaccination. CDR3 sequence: CASSYQGYYGYTF. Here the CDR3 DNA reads TGTGCCAGCAGCTATCAGGGATACTATGGCTACACCTTC.